Presented here are 2 T cell receptor beta chains from one specimen sequenced in a study of shared clonotypes between healthy human individuals (TCRdb year 2020). Preparation of the library involved the immunoSEQ multiplex PCR assay. The immuneACCESS repertoire file appears here via TCRdb, limited to in-frame rearrangements. These files lack a portion of the clones; in checked studies, under half of the deficit traces to unresolved V genes, and the cause of the others is not known. The sample yields 650,000 to 800,000 clones; roughly two thirds were counted once. About 1.8% of the sample goes to the ten largest clones. Input material: memory CD4+ T cells sorted from blood. The cell subset or site label, read with the paper, signifies: CD45RA-negative fraction. The receptors shown here come from a woman in her twenties or thirties in good health.

The genes are TRBV30 and TRBJ1-2; D gene ambiguous. The CDR3 is 12 amino acids. Trimming cost V 4 bases and J 6 bases, with 12 bases left between them. Germline CDR1 reads GTSNPN; CDR2 reads SVGIG (reference sequence). The DNA of the CDR3 is TGTGCCTGGAATACCGATTGGGATGGCTACACCTTC. Protein sequence: CAWNTDWDGYTF.

The chain employs TRBV18 and TRBJ2-3, with 7 nucleotides matching TRBD2. Germline trimming cut 3 bases from V and 1 base from J; bases unmatched to any gene: 7. The CDR3 totals 16 residues. Germline V gives CDR1 KGHSH, CDR2 LQKENI. As DNA, the CDR3 is TGTGCCAGCTCACCGCAGAAGCGGGGAGGCACAGATACGCAGTATTTT. This encodes CASSPQKRGGTDTQYF.